Shown below are 29 T cell receptor beta chains from a single sample sequenced in a study of spatial heterogeneity in lung cancer. One entry per CDR3 protein, called by TCRdb with MiXCR from the 5' RACE reads. Of about 78,000 distinct CDR3 sequences listed, around 7.3% are singletons. Time point noted: sample taken at primary tumor resection. The material was PBMCs, obtained at surgery. The receptors were gathered from a male donor with early-stage non-small cell lung cancer.

This clonotype has just a few counts. The V and J genes are TRBV18 and TRBJ2-7; D perhaps matches TRBD1 (6 bases). In germline, CDR1 is KGHSH, CDR2 LQKENI. With 3 bases removed from V and 5 bases from J, the gap between germline ends came to 11 bases. The CDR3 sequence is 13 residues long. This CDR3 reads CASSPDRLDEQYF. The CDR3 DNA follows: TGTGCCAGCTCACCTGACAGGCTCGACGAGCAGTACTTC. Combining the CDR3 with reference TRBV18 and TRBJ2-7 gives the whole variable domain NAGVMQNPRHLVRRRGQEARLRCSPMKGHSHVYWYRQLPEEGLKFMVYLQKENIIDESGMPKERFSAEFPKEGPSILRIQQVVRGDSAAYFCASSPDRLDEQYFGPGTRLTVT.

In nucleotides, the CDR3 is TGCGCCAGCAGCCAAGAGTGGGACCTAAACACTGAAGCTTTCTTT. As protein: CASSQEWDLNTEAFF. The rearrangement joins TRBV4-1 to TRBJ1-1; a possible D gene is TRBD1 (5 bases). The CDR3 contains 15 residues. With 0 bases removed from V and 2 bases from J, the gap between germline ends came to 10 bases. Germline V gene data show CDR1 as MGHRA and CDR2 as YSYEKL.

This clonotype was recorded at least ten times. The chain links TRBV6-2 or TRBV6-3 to TRBJ1-1; D unclear. CDR1 and CDR2 from the germline V gene are MNHEY and SVGEGT. The CDR3 loop spans 14 amino acids. Trimming shortened V by 0 bases and J by 0 bases, and 5 bases separated the two germline ends. The CDR3, as DNA: TGTGCCAGCAGTTACTCGCCAGTGAACACTGAAGCTTTCTTT. It yields the protein CASSYSPVNTEAFF.

This clonotype was counted many times. V is TRBV4-3 and J is TRBJ2-7; 11 bases are shared with TRBD2. J gave up 2 bases and V 2 bases, and 2 bases lay outside the gene matches. Germline V CDR1 and CDR2: LGHNA, YSLEER. This CDR3 spans 15 amino acids. The CDR3, as DNA: TGCGCCAGCAGCCAAACACTAGCGGGAGCCTACGAGCAGTACTTC. It encodes CASSQTLAGAYEQYF.

The CDR3 nucleotides read TGTGCCAGCAGTCCCGGGACTACCTCCCAAGAGACCCAGTACTTC. Its translation: CASSPGTTSQETQYF. V usage is TRBV12-3 or TRBV12-4 and J usage is TRBJ2-5; 7 nucleotides agree with TRBD2. The CDR3 is 15 amino acids. The J segment lost 1 base and the V segment lost 5 bases, leaving 7 bases of the junction unmatched.

Sample share makes this clonotype medium-sized. The genes are TRBV29-1 and TRBJ2-7; D may be TRBD2 (6 bases). The CDR3 spans 16 residues. The V end lost 6 bases, the J end lost 2 bases, and 23 bases lay between the germline ends. Per germline, CDR1 SQVTM and CDR2 ANQGSEA. The CDR3 loop reads CSVGLWDSRFAYEQYF. CDR3 DNA sequence: TGCAGCGTGGGACTCTGGGACTCAAGGTTCGCCTACGAGCAGTACTTC.

V and J are TRBV19 and TRBJ2-5; a weak D match, TRBD2 (6 bases). Trimming took off 1 base at V and 5 bases at J, with 11 bases between the two ends. CDR3 length: 14 residues. Germline V gives CDR1 LNHDA, CDR2 SQIVND (reference sequence). This CDR3 reads CASSIGLGRETQYF. In DNA form, the CDR3 reads TGTGCCAGTAGTATAGGACTAGGACGCGAGACCCAGTACTTC. The entire variable domain, with the rest obtained from reference TRBV19 and TRBJ2-5, is as follows: DGGITQSPKYLFRKEGQNVTLSCEQNLNHDAMYWYRQDPGQGLRLIYYSQIVNDFQKGDIAEGYSVSREKKESFPLTVTSAQKNPTAFYLCASSIGLGRETQYFGPGTRLLVL.

Many counts were recorded for this clonotype. V and J are TRBV7-8 and TRBJ1-4; D uncertain. V shed 4 bases and J shed 8 bases, with 14 bases lying between them. This CDR3 is built from 14 residues. Germline values: CDR1 SGHVS, CDR2 FQNEAQ. This CDR3 is CASSSPGVREKLFF. CDR3 in DNA: TGTGCCAGCAGCTCACCGGGAGTACGGGAAAAACTGTTTTTT. Filled out from reference TRBV7-8 and TRBJ1-4, the complete variable domain reads GAGVSQSPRYKVAKRGQDVALRCDPISGHVSLFWYQQALGQGPEFLTYFQNEAQLDKSGLPSDRFFAERPEGSVSTLKIQRTQQEDSAVYLCASSSPGVREKLFFGSGTQLSVL.

This clonotype was seen at least ten times. The chain is built from TRBV5-4 and TRBJ2-1, with TRBD2 matching over 11 bases. The CDR3 contains 14 residues. Trimming removed 4 bases from V and 7 bases from J; junction bases left unmatched: 4. Germline CDR1 is SGHNT and CDR2 is YYREEE (reference sequence). CDR3 sequence (DNA): TGTGCCAGCAGCCCTACTAGCGGGAGTAATGAGCAGTTCTTC. This codes for CASSPTSGSNEQFF.

This clonotype has ten or more counts. The rearrangement links TRBV5-1 to TRBJ2-2, with D perhaps TRBD1 (6 bases). V dropped 3 bases and J dropped 0 bases, with 9 bases sitting between them. The CDR3 sequence is 15 residues long. CDR1 is SGHRS and CDR2 is YFSETQ in the germline V gene. The CDR3 sequence: CASSWTVANTGELFF. As DNA, the CDR3 is TGCGCCAGCAGCTGGACAGTGGCGAACACCGGGGAGCTGTTTTTT.

This clonotype was found a few times. V is TRBV7-3 and J is TRBJ2-3; D is unclear. The CDR3 length is 13 residues. Germline CDR1 is SGHTA and CDR2 is FQGTGA. The V gene lost 4 bases and the J gene lost 6 bases, with 11 bases spanning the gap. The CDR3 loop is CASSSLRADTQYF. In DNA, the CDR3 is TGTGCCAGCAGCTCCTTACGGGCGGATACGCAGTATTTT. Complete variable domain (other parts from reference TRBV7-3 and TRBJ2-3): GAGVSQTPSNKVTEKGKYVELRCDPISGHTALYWYRQSLGQGPEFLIYFQGTGAADDSGLPNDRFFAVRPEGSVSTLKIQRTERGDSAVYLCASSSLRADTQYFGPGTRLTVL.

This clonotype was observed a few times. This chain uses TRBV18 with TRBJ2-5, with D tentatively TRBD1 or TRBD2 (5 bases each). The germline CDR1 and CDR2 sequences are KGHSH and LQKENI. There are 14 residues in the CDR3. With 0 bases removed from V and 9 bases from J, the gap between germline ends came to 14 bases. The CDR3 DNA is TGTGCCAGCTCACCACCGGGGGATCCCTCCTCCCAGTACTTC. It is translated as CASSPPGDPSSQYF.

This clonotype was seen only a few times. V gene TRBV24-1 combines with J gene TRBJ2-1; possibly TRBD2 for D (6 bases). CDR1 is KGHDR, CDR2 SFDVKD, per germline. The V end lost 1 base, the J end lost 3 bases, and 12 bases lay between the germline ends. CDR3 length: 16 residues. The CDR3 DNA reads TGTGCCACCAGTGATTTCGCGGGGATGGGCTACAATGAGCAGTTCTTC. This gives the protein CATSDFAGMGYNEQFF.

The sample holds one count of this clonotype. This chain joins TRBV12-3 or TRBV12-4 and TRBJ1-1; perhaps TRBD1 as D (6 bases). Trimming stripped 5 bases from V and 6 bases from J, with 13 bases between. This CDR3 has 13 amino acids. CDR3 bases: TGTGCCAGCAGTCTACAGGGTATGGCTGAAGCTTTCTTT. Translating it yields CASSLQGMAEAFF.

In its sample, this clonotype was seen many times. The chain links TRBV20-1 to TRBJ2-7; 7 nucleotides agree with TRBD2. The CDR3 consists of 13 residues. Germline-derived CDR1 and CDR2 are DFQATT and SNEGSKA (reference sequence). V gave up 6 bases and J gave up 6 bases; unmatched junction bases: 11. The CDR3 loop reads CSARRGNVGEQYF. As DNA, the CDR3 is TGCAGTGCCAGGCGGGGGAACGTTGGCGAGCAGTACTTC.

This clonotype was found many times. V gene TRBV2 combines with J gene TRBJ1-1; no reliable D call. The V end was cut by 8 bases, the J end by 0 bases, with 7 bases between. Germline lookup yields CDR1 SNHLY and CDR2 FYNNEI. The CDR3 totals 12 residues. The CDR3 here is CASAGLNTEAFF. The CDR3 nucleotides are TGTGCCAGCGCAGGCTTGAACACTGAAGCTTTCTTT. Full variable domain (missing parts from reference TRBV2 and TRBJ1-1): EPEVTQTPSHQVTQMGQEVILRCVPISNHLYFYWYRQILGQKVEFLVSFYNNEISEKSEIFDDQFSVERPDGSNFTLKIRSTKLEDSAMYFCASAGLNTEAFFGQGTRLTVV.

The chain uses TRBV10-2 and TRBJ2-5, with 7 nucleotides matching TRBD1. The V and J ends lost 5 bases and 0 bases, in that order; junction bases with no gene match: 3. Germline V gene lookup returns CDR1 WSHSY and CDR2 SAAADI. This CDR3 has 14 amino acids. The DNA of the CDR3 is TGCGCCAGCAGTCCTGACAGGGACCAAGAGACCCAGTACTTC. Translating gives CASSPDRDQETQYF.

This clonotype was seen at least ten times. V and J are TRBV5-5 and TRBJ1-1; perhaps TRBD1 as D (5 bases). V lost 4 bases to trimming and J lost 4 bases, with 17 bases between them. CDR1 and CDR2 (germline): SGHKS, YYEKEE (reference sequence). The CDR3 runs 15 residues. This chain's CDR3 is CASSGVGGALTEAFF. CDR3 sequence (DNA): TGTGCCAGCAGCGGTGTGGGAGGGGCCCTCACTGAAGCTTTCTTT.

This clonotype was seen ten or more times. The chain couples TRBV5-1 to TRBJ1-6; D perhaps matches TRBD1 (5 bases). Per germline, CDR1 SGHRS and CDR2 YFSETQ. V was cut by 4 bases and J by 5 bases, with 10 bases left in between. The CDR3 has 14 residues. In nucleotides, the CDR3 is TGCGCCAGCAGCCTTGGACAAGATAATTCACCCCTCCACTTT. This codes for CASSLGQDNSPLHF. The whole variable domain, filled in from reference TRBV5-1 and TRBJ1-6, reads KAGVTQTPRYLIKTRGQQVTLSCSPISGHRSVSWYQQTPGQGLQFLFEYFSETQRNKGNFPGRFSGRQFSNSRSEMNVSTLELGDSALYLCASSLGQDNSPLHFGNGTRLTVT.

This sequence joins TRBV9 and TRBJ1-1; the D is unclear. This CDR3 is 13 amino acids long. Germline loops: CDR1 SGDLS, CDR2 YYNGEE. V dropped 0 bases and J dropped 0 bases, with 3 bases sitting between them. The CDR3, as DNA: TGTGCCAGCAGCGTAGCGCTGAACACTGAAGCTTTCTTT. It is translated as CASSVALNTEAFF.

V usage is TRBV5-1 and J usage is TRBJ1-5; no definite D call. The CDR3 is 14 amino acids. V was trimmed by 0 bases and J by 3 bases, leaving 7 bases between them. Germline loops: CDR1 SGHRS, CDR2 YFSETQ. CDR3 amino acids: CASSLDAFNQPQHF. The CDR3, as DNA: TGCGCCAGCAGCTTGGACGCGTTCAATCAGCCCCAGCATTTT.

In this sample, this clonotype turned up once. One junction end does not reproduce the germline sequence, and a read error may be involved. The chain employs TRBV15 and TRBJ2-3; D perhaps matches TRBD2 (5 bases). Germline V CDR1 and CDR2: LNHNV, YYDKDF (reference sequence). The CDR3 runs 15 residues. Here the CDR3 reads CAISSEDLDTDTQYF. For the CDR3, the DNA is TGTGCCATCAGCAGTGAGGACTTGGACACAGATACGCAGTATTTT.

The chain links TRBV12-3 or TRBV12-4 to TRBJ2-6; D is unresolved. This CDR3 has 15 residues. The V end lost 6 bases, the J end lost 1 base, and 10 bases lay between the germline ends. Written as DNA, the CDR3 is TGTGCCAGCAGCTCAGTAGGGTCTGGGGCCAACGTCCTGACTTTC. Protein product: CASSSVGSGANVLTF.

The chain has TRBV5-1 and TRBJ2-5; D gene unclear. Trimming removed 3 bases from V and 5 bases from J, with 11 bases in between. Germline CDR1 and CDR2: SGHRS and YFSETQ. The CDR3 covers 13 residues. CDR3 region: CASSSWTGETQYF. In nucleotides, the CDR3 is TGCGCCAGCAGCTCTTGGACCGGCGAGACCCAGTACTTC.

This clonotype was recorded many times. V is TRBV6-5 and J is TRBJ1-4; D perhaps matches TRBD1 (6 bases). V lost 2 bases and J 12 bases, leaving 22 bases between the germline ends. CDR3 length equals 16 residues. Germline lookup yields CDR1 MNHEY and CDR2 SVGAGI. The DNA for the CDR3 is TGTGCCAGCAGTTACCAGGACAGCCGTCTCCACGACGAACTGTTTTTT. It yields the protein CASSYQDSRLHDELFF.

This rearrangement joins TRBV9 to TRBJ1-1; the D gene is possibly TRBD1 (6 bases). The V end was cut by 3 bases, the J end by 7 bases, with 13 bases between. The CDR3 length is 13 residues. The V gene's germline CDR1 is SGDLS and CDR2 YYNGEE. CDR3 in amino acids: CASSAHRASEAFF. In nucleotides, the CDR3 is TGTGCCAGCAGCGCCCACAGGGCTAGTGAAGCTTTCTTT.

The chain carries TRBV19 and TRBJ1-5; 9 bases line up with TRBD1. The V gene's germline CDR1 is LNHDA and CDR2 SQIVND (reference sequence). The CDR3 extends over 15 amino acids. With V trimmed by 6 bases and J by 3 bases, 6 bases remained unmatched. The chain's CDR3 is CASSPRDRDNQPQHF. CDR3 nucleotides: TGTGCCAGTAGCCCCCGGGACAGGGACAATCAGCCCCAGCATTTT.

This clonotype has at least ten counts. V gene TRBV9 combines with J gene TRBJ2-3; D is possibly TRBD2 (6 bases). The CDR3 is 15 residues long. Germline V CDR1 and CDR2: SGDLS, YYNGEE. The V end was cut by 0 bases, the J end by 0 bases, with 8 bases between. The CDR3, as DNA: TGTGCCAGCAGCGTAGTAGCGGATAGCACAGATACGCAGTATTTT. This gives the protein CASSVVADSTDTQYF.

This clonotype was counted ten times or more. The chain has TRBV20-1 and TRBJ1-1, with D maybe TRBD1 (5 bases). There are 16 residues in the CDR3. V was clipped by 0 bases and J by 4 bases, with 18 bases between them. The V gene's germline CDR1 is DFQATT and CDR2 SNEGSKA (reference sequence). The CDR3 nucleotides are TGCAGTGCTAGAGATCCGAGAGGGGAGCAGACCACTGAAGCTTTCTTT. It is translated as CSARDPRGEQTTEAFF.